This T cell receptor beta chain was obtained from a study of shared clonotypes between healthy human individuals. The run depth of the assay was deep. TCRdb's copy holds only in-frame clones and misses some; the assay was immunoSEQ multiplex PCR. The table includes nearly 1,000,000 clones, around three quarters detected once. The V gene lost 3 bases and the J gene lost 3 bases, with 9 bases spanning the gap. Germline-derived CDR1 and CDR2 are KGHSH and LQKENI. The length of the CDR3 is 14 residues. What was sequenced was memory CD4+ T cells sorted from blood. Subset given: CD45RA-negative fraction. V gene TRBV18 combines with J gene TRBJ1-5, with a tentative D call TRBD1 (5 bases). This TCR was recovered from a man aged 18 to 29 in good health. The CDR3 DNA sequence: TGTGCCAGCTCACCTACGACAGTCAATCAGCCCCAGCATTTT. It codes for CASSPTTVNQPQHF. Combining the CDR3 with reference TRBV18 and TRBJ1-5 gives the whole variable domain NAGVMQNPRHLVRRRGQEARLRCSPMKGHSHVYWYRQLPEEGLKFMVYLQKENIIDESGMPKERFSAEFPKEGPSILRIQQVVRGDSAAYFCASSPTTVNQPQHFGDGTRLSIL.